This TCR beta chain was captured in a study of blood T cell repertoires in COVID-19. Profiled with immunoSEQ multiplex PCR; TCRdb holds only in-frame clones, not every one. The profile covers 65,000 to 100,000 clones, with about 84% appearing a single time and around 12% taken by the ten largest. The TCR sequence derives from a human donor in a cohort sampled during active COVID-19. Specimen: peripheral blood.

The CDR3: CASSSRGLAGGSGANVLTF. For the CDR3, the DNA is TGTGCCAGCAGCTCGCGAGGACTAGCGGGGGGCTCTGGGGCCAACGTCCTGACTTTC. This chain connects TRBV3-1 (or the pseudogene TRBV3-2) to TRBJ2-6; 14 nucleotides line up with TRBD2. The CDR3 covers 19 residues. From germline, CDR1 is LGHDT and CDR2 YNNKEL (reference sequence). Trimming cost V 5 bases and J 0 bases; bases outside gene matches: 6.